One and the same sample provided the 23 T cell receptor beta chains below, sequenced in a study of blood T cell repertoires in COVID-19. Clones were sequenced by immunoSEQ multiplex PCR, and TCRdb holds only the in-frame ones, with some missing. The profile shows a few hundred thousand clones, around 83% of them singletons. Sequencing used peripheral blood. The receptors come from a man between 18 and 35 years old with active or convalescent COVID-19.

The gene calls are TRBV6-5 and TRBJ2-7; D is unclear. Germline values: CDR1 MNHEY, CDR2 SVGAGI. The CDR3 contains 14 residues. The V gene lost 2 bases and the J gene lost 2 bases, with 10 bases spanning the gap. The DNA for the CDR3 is TGTGCCAGCAGTTACGCGGCCAGAGCCTACGAGCAGTACTTC. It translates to CASSYAARAYEQYF.

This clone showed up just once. The DNA of the CDR3 is TGTGCCAGCAGCCTAAGAAGCGGAGAGCAGTTCTTC. It specifies CASSLRSGEQFF. V gene TRBV3-1 (or the pseudogene TRBV3-2) combines with J gene TRBJ2-1; TRBD2 might be the D (5 bases). CDR3 length: 12 amino acids. Germline V gene sequence: CDR1 LGHDT, CDR2 YNNKEL (reference sequence). V lost 4 bases, J lost 10 bases, and 11 bases lay in between.

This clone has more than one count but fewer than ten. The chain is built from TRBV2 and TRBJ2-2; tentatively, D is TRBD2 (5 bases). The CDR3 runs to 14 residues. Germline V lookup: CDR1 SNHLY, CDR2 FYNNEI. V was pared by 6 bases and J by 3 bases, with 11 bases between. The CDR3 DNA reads TGTGCCAGCAGCCCCGGACTGTACACCGGGGAGCTGTTTTTT. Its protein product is CASSPGLYTGELFF. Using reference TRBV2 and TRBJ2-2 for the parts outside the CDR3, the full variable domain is EPEVTQTPSHQVTQMGQEVILRCVPISNHLYFYWYRQILGQKVEFLVSFYNNEISEKSEIFDDQFSVERPDGSNFTLKIRSTKLEDSAMYFCASSPGLYTGELFFGEGSRLTVL.

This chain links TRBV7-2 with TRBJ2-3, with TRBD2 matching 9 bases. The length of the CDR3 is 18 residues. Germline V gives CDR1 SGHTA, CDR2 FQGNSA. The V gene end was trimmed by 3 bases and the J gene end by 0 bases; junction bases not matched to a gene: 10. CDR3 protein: CASSFRLADLSSTDTQYF. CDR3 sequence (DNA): TGTGCCAGCAGCTTCAGACTAGCGGACCTAAGTAGCACAGATACGCAGTATTTT.

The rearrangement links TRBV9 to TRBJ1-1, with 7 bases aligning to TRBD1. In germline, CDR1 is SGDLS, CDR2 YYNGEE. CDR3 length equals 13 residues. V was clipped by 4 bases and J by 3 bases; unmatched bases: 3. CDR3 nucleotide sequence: TGTGCCAGCAGCTCGACAGGGTACACTGAAGCTTTCTTT. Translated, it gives CASSSTGYTEAFF.

The CDR3 DNA reads as TGCGCCAGCAGCTACACTAGCGGGGGGTACTACGAGCAGTACTTC. It specifies CASSYTSGGYYEQYF. This chain joins TRBV5-1 and TRBJ2-7; 12 nucleotides line up with TRBD2. Germline CDR1 reads SGHRS; CDR2 reads YFSETQ. The CDR3 runs 15 residues. With 3 bases clipped from V and 3 bases from J, the junction kept 4 bases outside the gene matches.

CDR3 sequence reads: CASLGEEGYTF. The DNA of the CDR3 is TGTGCCAGTTTAGGGGAAGAAGGCTACACCTTC. The chain joins TRBV19 to TRBJ1-2; maybe TRBD1 (5 bases). The ends were cut back, 8 bases at V and 8 bases at J, with 12 bases in the middle. Germline assignment: CDR1 LNHDA and CDR2 SQIVND (reference sequence). The CDR3 has 11 residues.

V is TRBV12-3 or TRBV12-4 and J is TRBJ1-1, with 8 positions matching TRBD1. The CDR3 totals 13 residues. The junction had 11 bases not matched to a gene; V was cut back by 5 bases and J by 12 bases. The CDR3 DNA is TGTGCCAGCAGTCAAGGACAGGGAGGTACCCCTTTCTTT. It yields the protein CASSQGQGGTPFF.

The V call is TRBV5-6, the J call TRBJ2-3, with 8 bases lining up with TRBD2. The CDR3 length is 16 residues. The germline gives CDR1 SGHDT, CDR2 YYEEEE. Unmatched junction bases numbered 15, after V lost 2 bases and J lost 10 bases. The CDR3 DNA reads TGTGCCAGCAGCTTAAAACTAGCGGAAGCAGTTGAGGCGCAGTATTTT. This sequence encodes CASSLKLAEAVEAQYF.

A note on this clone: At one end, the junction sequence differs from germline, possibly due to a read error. The CDR3 nucleotides are TGTGCCAGCTCATCCGAAGCGGGGCCCTCCCACGAGCAGTACTTC. This encodes CASSSEAGPSHEQYF. The chain is built from TRBV18 and TRBJ2-7, with 7 bases matching TRBD2. CDR1 and CDR2 (germline): KGHSH, LQKENI. The CDR3 extends over 15 amino acids. The variable domain in full, with the rest retrieved from reference TRBV18 and TRBJ2-7, is NAGVMQNPRHLVRRRGQEARLRCSPMKGHSHVYWYRQLPEEGLKFMVYLQKENIIDESGMPKERFSAEFPKEGPSILRIQQVVRGDSAAYFCASSSEAGPSHEQYFGPGTRLTVT.

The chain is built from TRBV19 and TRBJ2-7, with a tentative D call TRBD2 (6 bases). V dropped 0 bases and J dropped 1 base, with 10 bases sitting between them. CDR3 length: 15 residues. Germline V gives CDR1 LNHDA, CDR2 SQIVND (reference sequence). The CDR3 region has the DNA TGTGCCAGTAGTATAGATGGCGGGACTTCCTACGAGCAGTACTTC. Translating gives CASSIDGGTSYEQYF.

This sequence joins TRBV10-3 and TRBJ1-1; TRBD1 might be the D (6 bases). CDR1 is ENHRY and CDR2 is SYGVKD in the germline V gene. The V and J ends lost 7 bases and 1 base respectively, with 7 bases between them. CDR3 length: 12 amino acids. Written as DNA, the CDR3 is TGTGCCATCAAAGGGGGGAACACTGAAGCTTTCTTT. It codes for CAIKGGNTEAFF.

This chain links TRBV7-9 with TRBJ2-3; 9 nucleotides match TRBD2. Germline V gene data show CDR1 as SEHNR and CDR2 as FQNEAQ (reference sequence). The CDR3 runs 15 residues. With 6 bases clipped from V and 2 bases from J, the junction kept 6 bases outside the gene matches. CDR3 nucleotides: TGTGCCAGCAGAGCGACTAGCGGCTACACAGATACGCAGTATTTT. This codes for CASRATSGYTDTQYF.

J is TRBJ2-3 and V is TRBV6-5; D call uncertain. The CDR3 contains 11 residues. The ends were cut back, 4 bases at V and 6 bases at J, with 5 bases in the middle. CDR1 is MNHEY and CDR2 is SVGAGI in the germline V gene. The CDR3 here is CASSSRDTQYF. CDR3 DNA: TGTGCCAGCAGTTCGAGGGATACGCAGTATTTT.

The CDR3 region is CSASYDSQYF. CDR3 DNA sequence: TGCAGTGCTAGTTACGACTCCCAGTACTTC. This chain connects TRBV20-1 to TRBJ2-5; D unresolved. Trimming took off 3 bases at V and 9 bases at J, with 8 bases between the two ends. The CDR3 has 10 amino acids. CDR1 and CDR2 (germline): DFQATT, SNEGSKA (reference sequence).

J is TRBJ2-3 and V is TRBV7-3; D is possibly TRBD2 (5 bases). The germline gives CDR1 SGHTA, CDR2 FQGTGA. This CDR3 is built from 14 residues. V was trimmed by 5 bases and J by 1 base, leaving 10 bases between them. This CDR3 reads CASSSGSGTDTQYF. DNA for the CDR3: TGTGCCAGCAGCAGCGGTAGTGGCACAGATACGCAGTATTTT.

The DNA for the CDR3 is TGTGCCAGCAGCCAAGCCCCACCGCCAGGGCGGATGAACACTGAAGCTTTCTTT. This encodes CASSQAPPPGRMNTEAFF. The J gene is TRBJ1-1, the V gene TRBV14; a weak D match, TRBD1 (5 bases). CDR3 size: 18 residues. V gave up 1 base and J gave up 0 bases, with 18 bases separating them. Germline V lookup: CDR1 SGHDN, CDR2 FVKESK.

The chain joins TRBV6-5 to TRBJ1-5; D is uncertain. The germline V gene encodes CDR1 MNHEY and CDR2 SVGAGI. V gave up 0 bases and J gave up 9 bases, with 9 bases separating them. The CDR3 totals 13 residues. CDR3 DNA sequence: TGTGCCAGCAGTTACTCGGCATATGGGCCCCAGCATTTT. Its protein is CASSYSAYGPQHF.

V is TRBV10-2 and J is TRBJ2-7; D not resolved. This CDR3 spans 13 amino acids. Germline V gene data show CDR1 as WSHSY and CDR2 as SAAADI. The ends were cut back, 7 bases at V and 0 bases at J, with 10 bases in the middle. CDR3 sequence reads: CASNGLASYEQYF. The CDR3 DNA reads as TGCGCCAGCAACGGGTTAGCCTCCTACGAGCAGTACTTC.

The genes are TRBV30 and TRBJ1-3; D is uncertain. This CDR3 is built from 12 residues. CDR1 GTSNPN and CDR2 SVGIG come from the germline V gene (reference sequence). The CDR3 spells CAQDTPGDTIYF. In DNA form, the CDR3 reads TGTGCTCAAGACACACCCGGGGACACCATATATTTT. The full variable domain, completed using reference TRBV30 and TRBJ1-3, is SQTIHQWPATLVQPVGSPLSLECTVEGTSNPNLYWYRQAAGRGLQLLFYSVGIGQISSEVPQNLSASRPQDRQFILSSKKLLLSDSGFYLCAQDTPGDTIYFGEGSWLTVV.

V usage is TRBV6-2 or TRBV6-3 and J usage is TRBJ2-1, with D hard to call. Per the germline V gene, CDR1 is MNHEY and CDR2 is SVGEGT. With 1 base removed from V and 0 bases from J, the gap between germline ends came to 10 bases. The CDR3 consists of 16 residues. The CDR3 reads CASSYLQLSSYNEQFF. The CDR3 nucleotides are TGTGCCAGCAGTTACTTACAGCTCAGCTCCTACAATGAGCAGTTCTTC.

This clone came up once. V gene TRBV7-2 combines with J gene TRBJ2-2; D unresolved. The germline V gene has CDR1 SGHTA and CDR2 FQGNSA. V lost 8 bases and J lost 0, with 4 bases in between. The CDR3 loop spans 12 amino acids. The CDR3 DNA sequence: TGTGCCAGCTCCGCGAACACCGGGGAGCTGTTTTTT. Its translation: CASSANTGELFF. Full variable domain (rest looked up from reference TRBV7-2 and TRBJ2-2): GAGVSQSPSNKVTEKGKDVELRCDPISGHTALYWYRQSLGQGLEFLIYFQGNSAPDKSGLPSDRFSAERTGGSVSTLTIQRTQQEDSAVYLCASSANTGELFFGEGSRLTVL.

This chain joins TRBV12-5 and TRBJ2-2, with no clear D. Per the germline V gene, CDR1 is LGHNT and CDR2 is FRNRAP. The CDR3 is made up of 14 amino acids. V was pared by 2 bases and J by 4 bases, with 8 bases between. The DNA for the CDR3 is TGTGCTAGTGGTTTGTCTGCAGGCACCGGGGAGCTGTTTTTT. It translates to CASGLSAGTGELFF.